This T cell receptor beta chain was identified during a study of blood T cells in healthy people across ages. Study-wide results and limits: In long-lived donors, naive CD4+ cell counts and diversity exceeded those of aged donors. Per million T cells, TCR beta diversity dropped roughly linearly as age increased.

Remarks on this clonotype: No antigen is known for it.

This CDR3 comprises 15 residues. The V gene end was trimmed by 0 bases and the J gene end by 8 bases; junction bases not matched to a gene: 9. Germline assignment: CDR1 DFQATT and CDR2 SNEGSKA (reference sequence). Caucasian, healthy and from Russia, the donors were aged between about 6 and 90. With a J-beta primer mix and a sample-barcoded 5' primer, a second PCR ran about 7 to 11 cycles. With 12 random nucleotides, a template-switch adaptor tagged each individual cDNA molecule. From the 5' RACE reads, TCRdb called clonotypes with MiXCR, one entry per CDR3 protein. Here the sample spans about 970,000 distinct CDR3 sequences, roughly half being singletons.

The receptor's source is a woman in her sixties or seventies in good health. The sample was blood. The rearrangement uses TRBV20-1 and TRBJ1-4; 7 positions agree with TRBD1. CDR3 region: CSARDHRGSGEKLFF. The DNA for the CDR3 is TGCAGTGCTAGAGATCACAGGGGTTCCGGCGAAAAACTGTTTTTT.